This T cell receptor (beta chain) was retrieved from a study of glioma-infiltrating T cells after dendritic cell vaccination. The overall study: Autologous tumor lysate was loaded overnight onto monocyte-derived dendritic cells grown approximately seven days with IL-4 and GM-CSF.

This clone showed up just a few times. Antigen specificity is unknown. Study results and caveats: No direct clonality-survival link was found; a diverse polyclonal response may matter.

Generated by immunoSEQ multiplex PCR, the TCRdb table keeps only in-frame clones and is missing some. The sample yields more than 95,000 clones, approximately 80% seen once. Time point here: after dendritic cell vaccination, including at tumor progression/relapse. Selection required adequate fresh-frozen tumor tissue plus more than two years' survival data. CDR1 is PRHDT, CDR2 FYEKMQ, per germline (reference sequence). V lost 2 bases to trimming and J lost 5 bases, with 9 bases between them. The CDR3 is 13 amino acids. This sample comprised blood, obtained after dendritic cell vaccination. The chain employs TRBV13 and TRBJ2-5, with D perhaps TRBD1 (6 bases). The origin of this receptor is a human donor with glioblastoma. The chain's CDR3 is CASSLSQGETQYF. Written as DNA, the CDR3 is TGTGCCAGCAGCTTATCTCAGGGGGAGACCCAGTACTTC.